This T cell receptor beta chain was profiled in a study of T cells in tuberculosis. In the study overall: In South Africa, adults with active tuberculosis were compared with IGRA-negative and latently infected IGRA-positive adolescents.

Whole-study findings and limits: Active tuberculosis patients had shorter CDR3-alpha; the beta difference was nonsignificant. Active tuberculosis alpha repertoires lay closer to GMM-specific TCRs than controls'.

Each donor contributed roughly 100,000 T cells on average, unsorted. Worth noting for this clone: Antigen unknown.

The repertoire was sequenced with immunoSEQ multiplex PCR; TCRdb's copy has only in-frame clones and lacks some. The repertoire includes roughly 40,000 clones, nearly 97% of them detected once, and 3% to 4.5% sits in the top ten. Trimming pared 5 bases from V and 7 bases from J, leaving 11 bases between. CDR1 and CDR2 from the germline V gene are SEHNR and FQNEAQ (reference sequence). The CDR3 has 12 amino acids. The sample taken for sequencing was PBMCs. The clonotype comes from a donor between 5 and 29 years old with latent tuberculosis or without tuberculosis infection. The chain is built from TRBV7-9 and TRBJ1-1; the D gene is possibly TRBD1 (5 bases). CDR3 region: CASSRTGDEAFF. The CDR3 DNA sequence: TGTGCCAGCAGCCGGACGGGGGATGAAGCTTTCTTT.